Listed here is a single TCR beta chain. The sample is drawn from a study of blood T cell repertoires in COVID-19. Per the germline V gene, CDR1 is ENHRY and CDR2 is SYGVKD. The CDR3 covers 11 residues. V shed 8 bases, J shed 10 bases, and the junction held 6 bases outside the gene matches. The method was immunoSEQ multiplex PCR; TCRdb's version includes in-frame clones alone and lacks a portion of them. The sample yields under 55,000 clones, approximately 78% seen once. The sequence was collected from a woman between 50 and 59 years old with acute COVID-19. The sequencing sample was made of PBMCs or T cells enriched from blood (not recorded which). V and J are TRBV10-3 and TRBJ2-7; 9 bases are shared with TRBD1. CDR3 residues: CAIEDRGRQYF. The CDR3 DNA follows: TGTGCCATCGAGGACAGGGGCCGACAGTACTTC.